The subject of this entry is one TCR beta chain. Its antigen is unknown. This entry comes from a study of cytomegalovirus exposure and HLA in healthy donors. Study-wide results and limits: A later analysis showed TCR association rates differing by HLA locus, peaking at DRB1 and lowest at HLA-C.

60 Vbeta and 13 Jbeta primers were used in PCR. Produced via immunoSEQ multiplex PCR; TCRdb's table is partial and in-frame only. The top ten clones hold about 1.5% of a sample with approximately 170,000 clones, 82% of them seen once. V shed 5 bases and J shed 4 bases, with 11 bases lying between them. Germline loops: CDR1 MNHNY, CDR2 SVGAGI (reference sequence). CDR3 length: 13 amino acids. The V gene is TRBV6-6, the J gene TRBJ1-1; tentative D call: TRBD1 (5 bases). This clonotype originated in a male donor in good health and CMV-seronegative. The sequencing sample was made of PBMCs. CDR3 sequence reads: CASSTGGSTEAFF. CDR3 bases: TGTGCCAGCAGTACGGGGGGGAGCACTGAAGCTTTCTTT.